This T cell receptor beta chain was profiled in a study of T cell responses to AZD1222 COVID-19 vaccine. V gave up 4 bases and J gave up 4 bases; unmatched junction bases: 7. CDR1 and CDR2 from the germline V gene are MDHEN and SYDVKM. CDR3 length equals 15 residues. Here immunoSEQ multiplex PCR was the method, and the copy in TCRdb shows in-frame clones only, minus some. The sample includes some 100,000 clones, just over 85% seen only once; the top ten take approximately 18%. Specimen: peripheral blood, collected 28 days after the second AZD1222 dose. The rearrangement joins TRBV28 to TRBJ2-3; TRBD1 matches 8 bases. The clonotype comes from an adult who received the AZD1222 COVID-19 vaccine. The CDR3: CASSSQGAGADTQYF. Here the CDR3 DNA reads TGTGCCAGCAGTTCCCAGGGGGCCGGTGCAGATACGCAGTATTTT.